The text below deals with one TCR beta chain. The data were obtained in a study of shared clonotypes between healthy human individuals. The repertoire was sequenced with immunoSEQ multiplex PCR; TCRdb's copy has only in-frame clones and lacks some. Of 2 million to 2.5 million clones listed, 80% to 95% were seen once; the top ten hold approximately 0.41%. With V trimmed by 4 bases and J by 3 bases, 8 bases remained unmatched. This CDR3 is 16 amino acids long. Germline V lookup: CDR1 MNHNS, CDR2 SASEGT. Sequencing was performed on naive CD4+ T cells from PBMCs. Documented subset: CD45RA+ positively selected. This clonotype was sampled from a man between 18 and 35 years old in good health. Some clones in this sample may be carry-over from other donors' samples. V usage is TRBV6-1 and J usage is TRBJ2-1, with 8 bases that match TRBD1. Written as DNA, the CDR3 is TGTGCCAGCAGTGGGAGACAGGGGAATGGCTACAATGAGCAGTTCTTC. Residues: CASSGRQGNGYNEQFF.